These 25 T cell receptor beta chains came from one sample sequenced in a study of blood T cell repertoires in COVID-19. Assay used: immunoSEQ multiplex PCR; TCRdb lists only in-frame clones, some missing. The sample gives about 55,000 clones, around 90% of which show up once; around 14% is in the top ten. Sequencing was done on a sample of peripheral blood. The receptors were sampled from a human donor with active COVID-19. The donor label of this sample is uncertain.

This clone came up once. The genes are TRBV2 and TRBJ2-1, with 10 bases that match TRBD2. The germline gives CDR1 SNHLY, CDR2 FYNNEI. Trimming cost V 10 bases and J 8 bases; bases outside gene matches: 11. The CDR3 loop spans 14 amino acids. CDR3 nucleotides: TGTGCCAACAAAGAGCGGGGGGGTAGTGATGAGCAGTTCTTC. This sequence encodes CANKERGGSDEQFF.

The genes are TRBV6-2 or TRBV6-3 and TRBJ2-1; 9 bases align to TRBD1. Trimming at V came to 2 bases and at J to 4 bases, leaving 6 bases not matched to a gene. There are 16 residues in the CDR3. The V gene's germline CDR1 is MNHEY and CDR2 SVGEGT. CDR3 DNA: TGTGCCAGCAGTTACACTGGACAGGGGCCTTACAATGAGCAGTTCTTC. Translated: CASSYTGQGPYNEQFF.

The chain combines TRBV2 with TRBJ2-1; 7 positions match TRBD2. The CDR3 is made up of 18 amino acids. From germline, CDR1 is SNHLY and CDR2 FYNNEI. The J segment lost 6 bases and the V segment lost 8 bases, leaving 22 bases of the junction unmatched. CDR3 in amino acids: CASLHPERAGVLFNEQFF. Written as DNA, the CDR3 is TGTGCCAGCCTCCACCCCGAACGGGCGGGAGTTTTATTCAATGAGCAGTTCTTC.

This clone was seen a handful of times. The chain uses TRBV7-9 and TRBJ2-7; D not certain. The CDR3 runs to 11 residues. Per germline, CDR1 SEHNR and CDR2 FQNEAQ (reference sequence). The V gene lost 3 bases and the J gene lost 6 bases, with 6 bases spanning the gap. The CDR3 loop reads CASSFGSEQYF. The CDR3 nucleotides read TGTGCCAGCAGCTTCGGGTCCGAGCAGTACTTC.

This chain connects TRBV4-2 to TRBJ1-1; TRBD1 matches at 7 bases. Trimming at V came to 3 bases and at J to 0 bases, leaving 4 bases not matched to a gene. Germline V gene data show CDR1 as LGHNA and CDR2 as YNFKEQ. The CDR3 consists of 15 residues. CDR3 bases: TGTGCCAGCAGCCAGTCAACAGGGGTGAACACTGAAGCTTTCTTT. Amino acid sequence: CASSQSTGVNTEAFF.

The count of this clone is one. The chain combines TRBV15 with TRBJ2-7; tentative D call: TRBD1 (6 bases). The V gene lost 0 bases and the J gene lost 2 bases, with 8 bases spanning the gap. Germline V lookup: CDR1 LNHNV, CDR2 YYDKDF (reference sequence). This CDR3 has 14 residues. CDR3 in DNA: TGTGCCACCAGCAGAGACAGGGGACCCTACGAGCAGTACTTC. This sequence encodes CATSRDRGPYEQYF.

The J gene is TRBJ1-2, the V gene TRBV10-3; 7 nucleotides line up with TRBD1. This CDR3 region has 15 residues. J lost 4 bases, V lost 7 bases, and 12 bases had no gene match. The germline gives CDR1 ENHRY, CDR2 SYGVKD. The CDR3 DNA reads as TGTGCCATCACAGGGGGTTACGGGACCAGCTATGGCTACACCTTC. This encodes CAITGGYGTSYGYTF.

The chain joins TRBV7-9 to TRBJ2-3; 9 positions agree with TRBD2. The ends lost 3 bases at V and 5 bases at J; junction bases unmatched: 9. The CDR3 covers 16 residues. Germline V gene lookup returns CDR1 SEHNR and CDR2 FQNEAQ (reference sequence). CDR3 sequence (DNA): TGTGCCAGCAGCTTTATGGCGGGAGGGGTGAAAGATACGCAGTATTTT. This encodes CASSFMAGGVKDTQYF.

The CDR3, as DNA: TGTGCCAGTAGGGTCGCGGGACTGGGAGACAATGAGCAGTTCTTC. It specifies CASRVAGLGDNEQFF. This chain uses TRBV19 with TRBJ2-1; D may be TRBD2 (6 bases). V was shortened by 6 bases and J by 5 bases, with 17 bases between the two germline ends. CDR3 size: 15 residues. The germline V gene has CDR1 LNHDA and CDR2 SQIVND (reference sequence).

Here the CDR3 DNA reads TGTGCCAGCAGCCCCGGGACAGGGTACTCTGGAAACACCATATATTTT. Its translation: CASSPGTGYSGNTIYF. J is TRBJ1-3 and V is TRBV7-2, with 9 bases identical to TRBD1. Trimming removed 5 bases from V and 0 bases from J; junction bases left unmatched: 5. This CDR3 contains 16 residues. Per germline, CDR1 SGHTA and CDR2 FQGNSA. The entire variable domain, with the rest obtained from reference TRBV7-2 and TRBJ1-3, is as follows: GAGVSQSPSNKVTEKGKDVELRCDPISGHTALYWYRQSLGQGLEFLIYFQGNSAPDKSGLPSDRFSAERTGGSVSTLTIQRTQQEDSAVYLCASSPGTGYSGNTIYFGEGSWLTVV.

This clone was picked up one time. The chain employs TRBV24-1 and TRBJ2-2; no clear D. This CDR3 has 14 amino acids. Looked up from germline, CDR1 is KGHDR and CDR2 is SFDVKD. Deletions cut 4 bases from V and 4 bases from J, with 9 bases between. Here the CDR3 DNA reads TGTGCCACCAGTGACCCTACGGTCACCGGGGAGCTGTTTTTT. This codes for CATSDPTVTGELFF.

The chain joins TRBV5-4 to TRBJ2-1; D may be TRBD2 (6 bases). Trimming removed 0 bases at V and 4 bases at J, with 11 bases between. Germline V gene data show CDR1 as SGHNT and CDR2 as YYREEE (reference sequence). This CDR3 is 15 amino acids long. The CDR3 DNA reads as TGTGCCAGCAGCTTGGGGGGCGCGGGGTACAATGAGCAGTTCTTC. Its translation: CASSLGGAGYNEQFF.

The rearrangement links TRBV2 to TRBJ2-7; 10 positions agree with TRBD1. This CDR3 has 13 amino acids. Losses at the gene ends were 3 bases for V and 7 bases for J; bases not matched to a gene: 3. Germline loops: CDR1 SNHLY, CDR2 FYNNEI. The CDR3 sequence is CASSEGQGREQYF. The CDR3, as DNA: TGTGCCAGCAGTGAGGGACAGGGGCGGGAGCAGTACTTC.

V is TRBV6-1 and J is TRBJ2-1, with TRBD2 identical over 10 bases. The V and J ends lost 3 bases and 4 bases, in that order; junction bases with no gene match: 6. CDR3 length equals 16 residues. CDR1 is MNHNS and CDR2 is SASEGT in the germline V gene. CDR3 sequence: CASSDRTSGYYNEQFF. In DNA form, the CDR3 reads TGTGCCAGCAGTGATAGGACTAGCGGCTATTACAATGAGCAGTTCTTC.

V usage is TRBV27 and J usage is TRBJ1-4, with a possible D match to TRBD1 (6 bases). CDR1 is MNHEY and CDR2 is SMNVEV in the germline V gene (reference sequence). V lost 8 bases to trimming and J lost 3 bases, with 13 bases between them. This CDR3 contains 14 residues. CDR3 DNA sequence: TGTGCCAGCGGGTACAGGGCCCCTAATGAAAAACTGTTTTTT. It yields the protein CASGYRAPNEKLFF.

The chain links TRBV6-5 to TRBJ1-5; unclear D gene. The CDR3 is 13 amino acids. Germline CDR1 is MNHEY and CDR2 is SVGAGI. V was pared by 7 bases and J by 0 bases, with 7 bases between. The chain's CDR3 is CASKRDSNQPQHF. The CDR3 DNA follows: TGTGCCAGCAAACGCGATAGCAATCAGCCCCAGCATTTT.

The chain links TRBV28 to TRBJ1-2; D is uncertain. V dropped 3 bases and J dropped 2 bases, with 13 bases sitting between them. The CDR3 has 15 residues. Germline loops: CDR1 MDHEN, CDR2 SYDVKM. DNA for the CDR3: TGTGCCAGCAGTTTCGATCTTACAAGAAACTATGGCTACACCTTC. Its translation: CASSFDLTRNYGYTF.

This clone was observed a handful of times. J is TRBJ1-5 and V is TRBV4-1; unclear D gene. CDR1 is MGHRA and CDR2 is YSYEKL in the germline V gene. This CDR3 has 15 residues. V gave up 5 bases and J gave up 1 base, with 12 bases separating them. The CDR3 sequence is CASSKQVVSNQPQHF. The CDR3 nucleotides read TGCGCCAGCAGCAAGCAGGTAGTAAGCAATCAGCCCCAGCATTTT.

The chain links TRBV9 to TRBJ1-6; 8 bases agree with TRBD1. The germline CDR1 and CDR2 sequences are SGDLS and YYNGEE. J was trimmed by 10 bases and V by 4 bases; bases with no gene match: 10. This CDR3 comprises 15 residues. DNA of the CDR3: TGTGCCAGCAGCAAACGGGACAGGACGGGCTCACCCCTCCACTTT. Encoded protein: CASSKRDRTGSPLHF.

The CDR3 region is CASSPPLEGANVLTF. CDR3 in DNA: TGTGCCAGCTCACCACCCCTCGAGGGGGCCAACGTCCTGACTTTC. The genes are TRBV18 and TRBJ2-6; D is uncertain. CDR3 length: 15 residues. Trimming took off 0 bases at V and 4 bases at J, with 7 bases between the two ends. Per the germline V gene, CDR1 is KGHSH and CDR2 is LQKENI.

J is TRBJ2-2 and V is TRBV11-2; a weak D match, TRBD2 (6 bases). Germline CDR1 reads SGHAT; CDR2 reads FQNNGV. This CDR3 contains 17 residues. V was clipped by 5 bases and J by 1 base, with 17 bases between them. CDR3 region: CASSPEDGGVNTGELFF. In nucleotides, the CDR3 is TGTGCCAGCAGCCCGGAAGACGGAGGGGTGAACACCGGGGAGCTGTTTTTT.

The chain couples TRBV14 to TRBJ2-2; D remains unclear. CDR3 size: 13 residues. CDR1 and CDR2 (germline): SGHDN, FVKESK. Trimming pared 5 bases from V and 6 bases from J, leaving 10 bases between. The CDR3: CASSRATPGELFF. The CDR3 DNA reads as TGTGCCAGCAGCAGAGCTACGCCCGGGGAGCTGTTTTTT.

This chain connects TRBV15 to TRBJ2-2, with 8 bases matching TRBD2. The germline V gene encodes CDR1 LNHNV and CDR2 YYDKDF (reference sequence). Germline trimming cut 0 bases from V and 6 bases from J; bases unmatched to any gene: 3. The CDR3 length is 15 residues. The CDR3 reads CATSRDRGLAGELFF. The CDR3 nucleotides are TGTGCCACCAGCAGAGATCGGGGACTAGCCGGGGAGCTGTTTTTT.

The chain carries TRBV12-3 or TRBV12-4 and TRBJ2-4, with TRBD1 identical over 9 bases. This CDR3 spans 13 amino acids. The ends lost 5 bases at V and 6 bases at J; junction bases unmatched: 2. For the CDR3, the DNA is TGTGCCAGCAGTCCGACAGGGGGAAACATTCAGTACTTC. Amino acids: CASSPTGGNIQYF.

This clone was recorded once. The genes are TRBV10-1 and TRBJ2-1; TRBD2 aligns across 12 bases. The CDR3 totals 14 residues. The V and J ends lost 6 bases and 6 bases, in that order; junction bases with no gene match: 3. Germline V gene lookup returns CDR1 WNHNN and CDR2 SYGVQD (reference sequence). The CDR3 spells CASSPSGRGNEQFF. CDR3 DNA sequence: TGCGCCAGCAGCCCTAGCGGGAGGGGCAATGAGCAGTTCTTC.